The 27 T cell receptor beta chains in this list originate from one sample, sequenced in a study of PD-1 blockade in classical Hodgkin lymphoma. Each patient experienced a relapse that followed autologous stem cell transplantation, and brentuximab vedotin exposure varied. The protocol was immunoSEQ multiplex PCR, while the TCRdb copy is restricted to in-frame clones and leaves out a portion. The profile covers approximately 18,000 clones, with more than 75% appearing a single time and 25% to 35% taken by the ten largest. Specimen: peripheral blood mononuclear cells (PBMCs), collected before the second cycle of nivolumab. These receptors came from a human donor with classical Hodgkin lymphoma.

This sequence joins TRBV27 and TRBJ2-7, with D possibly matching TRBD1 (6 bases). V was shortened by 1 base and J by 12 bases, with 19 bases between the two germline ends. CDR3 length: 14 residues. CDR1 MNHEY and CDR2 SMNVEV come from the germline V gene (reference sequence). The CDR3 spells CASSLFLVGASGYF. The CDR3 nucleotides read TGTGCCAGCAGTTTATTTTTAGTGGGGGCCTCCGGGTACTTC.

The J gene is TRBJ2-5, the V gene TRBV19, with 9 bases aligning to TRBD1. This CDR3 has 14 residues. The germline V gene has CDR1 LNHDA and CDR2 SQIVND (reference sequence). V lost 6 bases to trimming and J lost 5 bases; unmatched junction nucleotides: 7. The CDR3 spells CASRTTGGWETQYF. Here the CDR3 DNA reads TGTGCCAGTAGGACGACAGGGGGTTGGGAGACCCAGTACTTC. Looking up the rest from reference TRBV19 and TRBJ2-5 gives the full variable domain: DGGITQSPKYLFRKEGQNVTLSCEQNLNHDAMYWYRQDPGQGLRLIYYSQIVNDFQKGDIAEGYSVSREKKESFPLTVTSAQKNPTAFYLCASRTTGGWETQYFGPGTRLLVL.

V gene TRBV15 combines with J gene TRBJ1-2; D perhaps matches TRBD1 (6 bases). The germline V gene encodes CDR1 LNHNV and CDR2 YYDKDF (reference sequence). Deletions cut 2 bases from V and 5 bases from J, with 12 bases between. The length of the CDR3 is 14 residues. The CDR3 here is CATSRPGTTYGYTF. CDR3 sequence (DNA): TGTGCCACCAGCAGACCCGGGACAACTTATGGCTACACCTTC.

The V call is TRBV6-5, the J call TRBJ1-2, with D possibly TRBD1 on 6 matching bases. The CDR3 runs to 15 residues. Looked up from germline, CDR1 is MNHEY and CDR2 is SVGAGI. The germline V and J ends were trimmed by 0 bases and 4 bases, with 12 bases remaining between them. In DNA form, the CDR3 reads TGTGCCAGCAGTTACTCCAGGGGCTCGCGCTATGGCTACACCTTC. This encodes CASSYSRGSRYGYTF.

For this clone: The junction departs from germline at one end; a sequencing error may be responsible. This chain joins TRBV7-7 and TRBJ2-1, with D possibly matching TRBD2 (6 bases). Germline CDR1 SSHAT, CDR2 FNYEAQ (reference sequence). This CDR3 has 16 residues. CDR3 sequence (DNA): TGTGCTAGCAGCCCTGGGAGACTAGTTAGTGCCAATGAGCAGTTCTTC. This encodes CASSPGRLVSANEQFF.

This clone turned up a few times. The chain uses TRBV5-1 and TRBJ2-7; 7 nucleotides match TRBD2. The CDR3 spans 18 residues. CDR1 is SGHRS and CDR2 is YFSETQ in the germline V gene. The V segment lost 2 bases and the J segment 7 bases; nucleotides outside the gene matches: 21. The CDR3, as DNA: TGCGCCAGCAGCTTTAACCCCTCCAAATCGAGGTCGGGGGGTGAGCAGTACTTC. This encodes CASSFNPSKSRSGGEQYF. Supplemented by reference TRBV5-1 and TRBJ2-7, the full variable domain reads KAGVTQTPRYLIKTRGQQVTLSCSPISGHRSVSWYQQTPGQGLQFLFEYFSETQRNKGNFPGRFSGRQFSNSRSEMNVSTLELGDSALYLCASSFNPSKSRSGGEQYFGPGTRLTVT.

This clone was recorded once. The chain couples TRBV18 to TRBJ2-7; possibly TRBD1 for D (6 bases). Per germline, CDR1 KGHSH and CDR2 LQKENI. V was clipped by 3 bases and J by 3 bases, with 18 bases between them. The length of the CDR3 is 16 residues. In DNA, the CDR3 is TGTGCCAGCTCACCGAAAGGGGGTGGCTTGATCTACGAGCAGTACTTC. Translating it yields CASSPKGGGLIYEQYF.

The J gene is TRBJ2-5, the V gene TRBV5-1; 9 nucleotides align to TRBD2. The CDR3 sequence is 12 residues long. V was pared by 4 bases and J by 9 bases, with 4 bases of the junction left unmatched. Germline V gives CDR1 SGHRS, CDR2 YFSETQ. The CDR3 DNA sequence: TGCGCCAGCAGCGAGGTAGCGGGGGCCCAGTACTTC. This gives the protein CASSEVAGAQYF. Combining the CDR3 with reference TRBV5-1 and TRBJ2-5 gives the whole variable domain KAGVTQTPRYLIKTRGQQVTLSCSPISGHRSVSWYQQTPGQGLQFLFEYFSETQRNKGNFPGRFSGRQFSNSRSEMNVSTLELGDSALYLCASSEVAGAQYFGPGTRLLVL.

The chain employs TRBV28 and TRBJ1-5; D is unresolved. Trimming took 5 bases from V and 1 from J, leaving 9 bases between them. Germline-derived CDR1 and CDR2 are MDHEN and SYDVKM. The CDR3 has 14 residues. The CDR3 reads CASSARGSNQPQHF. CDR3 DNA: TGTGCCAGCAGTGCCCGAGGCAGCAATCAGCCCCAGCATTTT.

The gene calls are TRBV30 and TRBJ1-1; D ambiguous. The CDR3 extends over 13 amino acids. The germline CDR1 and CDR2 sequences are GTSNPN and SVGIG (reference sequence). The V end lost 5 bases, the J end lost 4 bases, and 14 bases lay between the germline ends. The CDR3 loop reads CAWSENKRTEAFF. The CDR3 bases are TGTGCCTGGTCGGAGAACAAGCGCACTGAAGCTTTCTTT.

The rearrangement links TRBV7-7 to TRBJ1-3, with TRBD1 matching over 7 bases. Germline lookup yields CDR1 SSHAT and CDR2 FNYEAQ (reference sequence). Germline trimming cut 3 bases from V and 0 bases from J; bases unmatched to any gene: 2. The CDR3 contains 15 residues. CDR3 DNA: TGTGCCAGCAGCTTGGGACAGTCCTCTGGAAACACCATATATTTT. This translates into CASSLGQSSGNTIYF. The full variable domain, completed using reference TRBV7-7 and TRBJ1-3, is GAGVSQSPRYKVTKRGQDVTLRCDPISSHATLYWYQQALGQGPEFLTYFNYEAQPDKSGLPSDRFSAERPEGSISTLTIQRTEQRDSAMYRCASSLGQSSGNTIYFGEGSWLTVV.

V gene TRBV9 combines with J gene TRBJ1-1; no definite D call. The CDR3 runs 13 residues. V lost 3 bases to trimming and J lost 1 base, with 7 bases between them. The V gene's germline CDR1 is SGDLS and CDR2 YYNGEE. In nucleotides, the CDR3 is TGTGCCAGCAGCGCGGGCCCGAACACTGAAGCTTTCTTT. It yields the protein CASSAGPNTEAFF.

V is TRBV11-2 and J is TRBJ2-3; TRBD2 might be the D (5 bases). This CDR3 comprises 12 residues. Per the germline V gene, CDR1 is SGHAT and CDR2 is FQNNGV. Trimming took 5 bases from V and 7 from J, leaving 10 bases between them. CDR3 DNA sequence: TGTGCCAGCAGCCTAGCTGATAATACGCAGTATTTT. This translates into CASSLADNTQYF.

CDR3 protein: CASSLKAGSEQYF. The CDR3 nucleotides are TGTGCCAGCAGCCTGAAGGCGGGGAGCGAGCAGTACTTC. The chain carries TRBV11-3 and TRBJ2-7, with a tentative D call TRBD2 (6 bases). V lost 5 bases and J lost 6, with 14 bases in between. The CDR3 consists of 13 residues. CDR1 and CDR2 (germline): SGHNT, YENEEA.

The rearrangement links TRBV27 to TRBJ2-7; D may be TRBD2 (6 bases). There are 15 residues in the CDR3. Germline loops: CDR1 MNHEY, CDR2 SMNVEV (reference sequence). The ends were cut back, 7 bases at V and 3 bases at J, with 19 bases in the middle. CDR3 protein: CASIGGGRTCYEQYF. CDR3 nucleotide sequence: TGTGCCAGCATCGGAGGTGGGAGGACTTGCTACGAGCAGTACTTC.

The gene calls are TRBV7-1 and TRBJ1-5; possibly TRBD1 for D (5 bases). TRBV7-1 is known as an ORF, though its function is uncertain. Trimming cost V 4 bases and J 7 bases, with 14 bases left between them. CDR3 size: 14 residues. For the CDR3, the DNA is TGTGCCAGCAGCTTAGCCAGGGCTCTGCAGCCCCAGCATTTT. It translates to CASSLARALQPQHF.

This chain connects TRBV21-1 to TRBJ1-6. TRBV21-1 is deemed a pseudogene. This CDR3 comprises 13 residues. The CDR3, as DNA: TGTGCCAGCAGCAATGTACCCATTTCACCCCTCCACTTT. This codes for CASSNVPISPLHF.

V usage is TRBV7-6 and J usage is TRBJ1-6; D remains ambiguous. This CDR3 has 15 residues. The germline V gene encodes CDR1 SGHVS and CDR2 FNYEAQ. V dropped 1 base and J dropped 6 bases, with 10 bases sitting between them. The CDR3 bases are TGTGCCAGCAGCTTAGGCAGGCCTCCTAATTCACCCCTCCACTTT. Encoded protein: CASSLGRPPNSPLHF.

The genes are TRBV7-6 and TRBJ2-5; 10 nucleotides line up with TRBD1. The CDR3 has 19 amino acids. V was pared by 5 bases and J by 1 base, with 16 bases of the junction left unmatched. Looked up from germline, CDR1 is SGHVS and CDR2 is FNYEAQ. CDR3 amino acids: CASSLRAPGQGILQETQYF. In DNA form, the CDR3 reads TGTGCCAGCAGCCTTCGGGCCCCGGGACAGGGGATTCTCCAAGAGACCCAGTACTTC.

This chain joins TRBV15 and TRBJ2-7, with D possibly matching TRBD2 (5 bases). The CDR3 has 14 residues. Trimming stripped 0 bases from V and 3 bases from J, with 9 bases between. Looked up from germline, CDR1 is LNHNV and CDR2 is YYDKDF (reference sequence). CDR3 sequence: CATSRDAGGYEQYF. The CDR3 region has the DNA TGTGCCACCAGCAGAGATGCCGGAGGCTACGAGCAGTACTTC.

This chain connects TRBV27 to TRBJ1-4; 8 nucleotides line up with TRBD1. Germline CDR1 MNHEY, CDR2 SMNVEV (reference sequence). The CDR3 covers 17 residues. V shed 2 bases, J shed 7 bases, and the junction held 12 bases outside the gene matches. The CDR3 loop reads CASSLRSISDRAEKLFF. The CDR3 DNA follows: TGTGCCAGCAGTTTAAGGTCTATTTCGGACAGGGCTGAAAAACTGTTTTTT.

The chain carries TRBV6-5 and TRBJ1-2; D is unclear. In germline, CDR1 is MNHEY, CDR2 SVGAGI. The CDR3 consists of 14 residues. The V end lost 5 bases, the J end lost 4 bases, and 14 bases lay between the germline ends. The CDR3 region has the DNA TGTGCCAGCAGTAACGCACTCGGTCTCTATGGCTACACCTTC. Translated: CASSNALGLYGYTF.

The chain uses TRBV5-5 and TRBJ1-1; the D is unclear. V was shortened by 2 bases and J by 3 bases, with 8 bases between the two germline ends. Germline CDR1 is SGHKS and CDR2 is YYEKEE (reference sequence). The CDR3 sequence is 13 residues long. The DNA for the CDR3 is TGTGCCAGCAGCTTTATATCCGACACTGAAGCTTTCTTT. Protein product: CASSFISDTEAFF.

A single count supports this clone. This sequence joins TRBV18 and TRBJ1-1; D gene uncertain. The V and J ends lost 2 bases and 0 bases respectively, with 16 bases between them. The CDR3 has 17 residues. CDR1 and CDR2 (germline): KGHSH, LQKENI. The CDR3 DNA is TGTGCCAGCTCACCAGCCTACCAGGTGAGAGTGAACACTGAAGCTTTCTTT. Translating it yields CASSPAYQVRVNTEAFF.

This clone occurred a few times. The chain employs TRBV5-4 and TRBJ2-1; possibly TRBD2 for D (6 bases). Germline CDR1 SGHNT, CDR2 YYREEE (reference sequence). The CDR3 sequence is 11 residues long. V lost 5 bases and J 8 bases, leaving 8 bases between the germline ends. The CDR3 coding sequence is TGTGCCAGCAGACGCGGGGATGAGCAGTTCTTC. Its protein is CASRRGDEQFF.

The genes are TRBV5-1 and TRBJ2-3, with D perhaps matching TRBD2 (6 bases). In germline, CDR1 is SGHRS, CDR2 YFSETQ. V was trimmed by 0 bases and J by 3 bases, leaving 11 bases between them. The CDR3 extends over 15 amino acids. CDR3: CASSLGGGGTDTQYF. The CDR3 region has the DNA TGCGCCAGCAGCTTGGGGGGAGGAGGGACAGATACGCAGTATTTT.

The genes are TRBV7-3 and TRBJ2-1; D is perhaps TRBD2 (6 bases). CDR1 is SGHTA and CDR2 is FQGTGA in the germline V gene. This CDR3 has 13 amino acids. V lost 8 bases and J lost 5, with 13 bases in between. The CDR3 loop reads CASGTSQNNEQFF. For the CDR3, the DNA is TGTGCCAGCGGAACTAGCCAGAACAATGAGCAGTTCTTC.